These T cell receptor beta chains were read from a single sample in a study of T cell responses to AZD1222 COVID-19 vaccine. Generated by immunoSEQ multiplex PCR, the TCRdb table keeps only in-frame clones and is missing some. Seen here are about 150,000 clones, 93% observed once, and the top ten hold 5% to 5.5%. The sequences come from peripheral blood, collected on day 0 of AZD1222 vaccination. The receptors come from an adult in good health. The CDR3 runs from the conserved cysteine through the conserved F or W. A D gene is named only where the DNA matches it firmly. Expanded clones get a size class; other rows say once, few or many, or leave the size out.

size: -; V: TRBV6-4; D: TRBD2; J: TRBJ2-1; DNA: TGTGCCAGCAGTGTCCTCGGGACTAGCGGACACAATGAGCAGTTCTTC; CDR3: CASSVLGTSGHNEQFF
size: once; V: TRBV5-4; D: -; J: TRBJ2-1; DNA: TGTGCCAGCAGCCTACTGGCGGGGAACAATGAGCAGTTCTTC; CDR3: CASSLLAGNNEQFF
size: -; V: TRBV27; D: TRBD2; J: TRBJ2-1; DNA: TGTGCCAGCAGTACAGGGTTGACTAGCGGGAGTAGTACCTACAATGAGCAGTTCTTC; CDR3: CASSTGLTSGSSTYNEQFF
size: once; V: TRBV6-1; D: -; J: TRBJ2-7; DNA: TGTGCCAGCAGTGAACAGTCTCAATCCTACGAGCAGTACTTC; CDR3: CASSEQSQSYEQYF
size: -; V: TRBV19; D: -; J: TRBJ2-1; DNA: TGTGCCAGTACCATTAGCGGTCCCTCCTACAATGAGCAGTTCTTC; CDR3: CASTISGPSYNEQFF
size: -; V: TRBV28; D: TRBD1; J: TRBJ1-1; DNA: TGTGCCAGCAGGGACCATGGGACAGGGATAGGGCCCTTCTTT; CDR3: CASRDHGTGIGPFF
size: -; V: TRBV14; D: -; J: TRBJ1-2; DNA: TGTGCCAGCAGCCAACCGGGGGACTATGGCTACACCTTC; CDR3: CASSQPGDYGYTF
size: -; V: TRBV5-1; D: -; J: TRBJ1-1; DNA: TGCGCCAGCAGCTTAGGGGGTAACACTGAAGCTTTCTTT; CDR3: CASSLGGNTEAFF
size: -; V: TRBV6-5; D: -; J: TRBJ2-1; DNA: TGTGCCAGCAGCCCAGTAGAATCCTACAATGAGCAGTTCTTC; CDR3: CASSPVESYNEQFF
size: once; V: TRBV28; D: TRBD1; J: TRBJ1-5; DNA: TGTGCCAGCAGTCCAGGACAGGAGAATCAGCCCCAGCATTTT; CDR3: CASSPGQENQPQHF
size: -; V: TRBV5-1; D: -; J: TRBJ1-1; DNA: TGCGCCAGCAGCCTGCAGGGAGGGCACACTGAAGCTTTCTTT; CDR3: CASSLQGGHTEAFF
size: -; V: TRBV28; D: TRBD1; J: TRBJ1-1; DNA: TGTGCCAGCAGAAAACCCAATGACAGGGGGGTTGAAGCTTTCTTT; CDR3: CASRKPNDRGVEAFF
size: -; V: TRBV18; D: -; J: TRBJ1-4; DNA: TGTGCCAGCTCACCATTATCGCCAGGTGGCGAAAAACTGTTTTTT; CDR3: CASSPLSPGGEKLFF
size: -; V: TRBV27; D: TRBD2; J: TRBJ2-7; DNA: TGTGCCAGCAGTTTACAGCGGGAGGGCCCGTACGAGCAGTACTTC; CDR3: CASSLQREGPYEQYF
size: -; V: TRBV28; D: TRBD1; J: TRBJ1-5; DNA: TGTGCCAGCACCACAGGGGGTGTAGGTCAGCCCCAGCATTTT; CDR3: CASTTGGVGQPQHF
size: -; V: TRBV10-3; D: -; J: TRBJ1-5; DNA: TGTGCCAGCGGGAGAATTAGCAATCAGCCCCAGCATTTT; CDR3: CASGRISNQPQHF
size: -; V: TRBV11-3; D: -; J: TRBJ2-1; DNA: TGTGCCAGCAGCTTAGATCTCGGTGGGGAGCAGTTCTTC; CDR3: CASSLDLGGEQFF
size: -; V: TRBV28; D: TRBD1; J: TRBJ2-1; DNA: TGTGCCAGCAGTTTAGGGGACAGGGGTGGCAATGAGCAGTTCTTC; CDR3: CASSLGDRGGNEQFF
size: -; V: TRBV13; D: -; J: TRBJ2-2; DNA: TGTGCCAGCAGCAGTGTCACTAGCTTTGGAACCGGGGAGCTGTTTTTT; CDR3: CASSSVTSFGTGELFF
size: -; V: TRBV13; D: -; J: TRBJ1-6; DNA: TGTGCCAGCAGCTTAGGGGCAGGGCGGAATTCACCCCTCCACTTT; CDR3: CASSLGAGRNSPLHF
size: -; V: TRBV12-5; D: -; J: TRBJ1-2; DNA: TGTGCTAGTGGTTTGGTAGGTGTAGGGGAGGACTATGGCTACACCTTC; CDR3: CASGLVGVGEDYGYTF
size: -; V: TRBV7-2; D: -; J: TRBJ2-3; DNA: TGTGCCAGCAGCGCCGTATGGGGGACGGGGCCGACAGATACGCAGTATTTT; CDR3: CASSAVWGTGPTDTQYF
size: once; V: TRBV21-1; D: -; J: TRBJ1-5; DNA: TGTGCCAGCAGCAAAGCAGGGCAGCTGGGCAATCAGCCCCAGCATTTT; CDR3: CASSKAGQLGNQPQHF
size: -; V: TRBV2; D: -; J: TRBJ2-1; DNA: TGTGCCAGCAGTGGGGTACAGGGTCTTGATGAGCAGTTCTTC; CDR3: CASSGVQGLDEQFF
size: -; V: TRBV2; D: TRBD2; J: TRBJ2-4; DNA: TGTGCCAGCAGAGTAGCGGGAGAGCTAGCCAAAAACATTCAGTACTTC; CDR3: CASRVAGELAKNIQYF
size: -; V: TRBV28; D: -; J: TRBJ1-2; DNA: TGTGCCAGCAGTCCTAACAGCTATGGCTACACCTTC; CDR3: CASSPNSYGYTF
size: -; V: TRBV5-1; D: TRBD1; J: TRBJ2-7; DNA: TGCGCCAGCAGCTTGGCGGGACAGGGGGCGATTCGGAACGAGCAGTACTTC; CDR3: CASSLAGQGAIRNEQYF
size: -; V: TRBV10-2; D: -; J: TRBJ1-6; DNA: TGCGCCAGCAGTGTAACATCCCCCCCGGACTCACCCCTCCACTTT; CDR3: CASSVTSPPDSPLHF
size: -; V: TRBV5-4; D: TRBD1; J: TRBJ2-5; DNA: TGTGCCAGCAGCCCACGACAGGGAAACCAAGAGACCCAGTACTTC; CDR3: CASSPRQGNQETQYF
size: -; V: TRBV7-9; D: -; J: TRBJ2-2; DNA: TGTGCCAGCAGCCCGCCGAGACAGCTGGAGATCGGGGAGCTGTTTTTT; CDR3: CASSPPRQLEIGELFF
size: -; V: TRBV5-1; D: TRBD1; J: TRBJ2-7; DNA: TGCGCCAGCAGCATTCGACAGGGCTACGAGCAGTACTTC; CDR3: CASSIRQGYEQYF
size: -; V: TRBV27; D: -; J: TRBJ1-1; DNA: TGTGCCAGCAGTCCCCGGCAGGGGCTGGGAACTGAAGCTTTCTTT; CDR3: CASSPRQGLGTEAFF
size: -; V: TRBV7-9; D: -; J: TRBJ1-1; DNA: TGTGCCAGCAGCTTAGGAATGAGGAACACTGAAGCTTTCTTT; CDR3: CASSLGMRNTEAFF
size: -; V: TRBV19; D: TRBD2; J: TRBJ2-7; DNA: TGTGCCAGTAGTATTACTAGCGGGAGATCCTACGAGCAGTACTTC; CDR3: CASSITSGRSYEQYF
size: few; V: TRBV6-1; D: TRBD2; J: TRBJ2-3; DNA: TGTGCCAGCAGTGAAGTGGGAGGGAGAGGCACAGATACGCAGTATTTT; CDR3: CASSEVGGRGTDTQYF
size: -; V: TRBV5-1; D: TRBD2; J: TRBJ2-5; DNA: TGCGCCAGCAGCTTACTAGCGGGAGCGCGGCAAGAGACCCAGTACTTC; CDR3: CASSLLAGARQETQYF
size: -; V: TRBV6-5; D: -; J: TRBJ1-5; DNA: TGTGCAGGGTGGAGGGGGTACAGCAATCAGCCCCAGCATTTT; CDR3: CAGWRGYSNQPQHF
size: few; V: TRBV10-2; D: TRBD1; J: TRBJ1-5; DNA: TGCGCCAGCAGTGAATGGGGGGGCGGACAGGGGCAGCCCCAGCATTTT; CDR3: CASSEWGGGQGQPQHF
size: -; V: TRBV2; D: TRBD2; J: TRBJ2-3; DNA: TGTGCCAGCAGTGGGTTTCTAGCGGGAGAGGGCACAGATACGCAGTATTTT; CDR3: CASSGFLAGEGTDTQYF
size: -; V: TRBV30; D: -; J: TRBJ1-3; DNA: TGTGCCTGGAGTGACATCAGGGGCTCTGGAAACACCATATATTTT; CDR3: CAWSDIRGSGNTIYF
size: -; V: TRBV18; D: -; J: TRBJ2-7; DNA: TGTGCCAGCTCACCACCGGTCGAGGGGTACGGGGAGCAGTACTTC; CDR3: CASSPPVEGYGEQYF
size: -; V: TRBV10-3; D: -; J: TRBJ1-1; DNA: TGTGCCATCAGTGAGGAGAGGGGAGGGACTGAAGCTTTCTTT; CDR3: CAISEERGGTEAFF
size: -; V: TRBV19; D: TRBD1; J: TRBJ1-5; DNA: TGTGCCAGTAGTAAAAGGGGGCAACGGCCCCAGCATTTT; CDR3: CASSKRGQRPQHF
size: -; V: TRBV12-3/TRBV12-4; D: -; J: TRBJ1-5; DNA: TGTGCCAGCAGTTTTGCGGCAAATCAGCCCCAGCATTTT; CDR3: CASSFAANQPQHF
size: -; V: TRBV5-4; D: TRBD2; J: TRBJ2-7; DNA: TGTGCCAGCAGCTTTGGGCGGGAGGGAATCTACGAGCAGTACTTC; CDR3: CASSFGREGIYEQYF
size: -; V: TRBV9; D: TRBD1; J: TRBJ2-3; DNA: TGTGCCAGCAGCGACCAGATCCAGGGGGCAGCCGGAGATACGCAGTATTTT; CDR3: CASSDQIQGAAGDTQYF
size: -; V: TRBV20-1; D: TRBD2; J: TRBJ2-3; DNA: TGCAGTGCTAGTCTCGCGGGAGCAGATACGCAGTATTTT; CDR3: CSASLAGADTQYF
size: -; V: TRBV30; D: -; J: TRBJ1-6; DNA: TGTGCCTGGAGTGTCTGGAGACAGGCTTATTCACCCCTCCACTTT; CDR3: CAWSVWRQAYSPLHF
size: -; V: TRBV5-1; D: -; J: TRBJ1-6; DNA: TGCGCCAGCAGTGAGACCCCCGAGGAGGGATCACCCCTCCACTTT; CDR3: CASSETPEEGSPLHF
size: -; V: TRBV19; D: TRBD1; J: TRBJ1-3; DNA: TGTGCCAGTAGTGTCGGGACAGGGGGAAACACCATATATTTT; CDR3: CASSVGTGGNTIYF
size: -; V: TRBV10-3; D: TRBD2; J: TRBJ2-1; DNA: TGTGCCATCAAGGGTTTCGGGAGGGCCGTTGAGCAGTTCTTC; CDR3: CAIKGFGRAVEQFF
size: -; V: TRBV18; D: TRBD1; J: TRBJ1-5; DNA: TGTGCCAGCTCCCACCGGGACAGGGGGTTTCAGCCCCAGCATTTT; CDR3: CASSHRDRGFQPQHF
size: -; V: TRBV27; D: TRBD1; J: TRBJ2-2; DNA: TGTGCCAGCAGTTTAGGGGACAGGACCGGGGAGCTGTTTTTT; CDR3: CASSLGDRTGELFF
size: -; V: TRBV5-4; D: -; J: TRBJ2-7; DNA: TGTGCCAGCAGCTTGAAATACGGTTACGAGCAGTACTTC; CDR3: CASSLKYGYEQYF
size: -; V: TRBV5-4; D: TRBD2; J: TRBJ2-3; DNA: TGTGCCAGCAGGGTAGCGGGATCTTCAGATACGCAGTATTTT; CDR3: CASRVAGSSDTQYF